Listed below are T cell receptor beta chains from one sample, sequenced in a study of shared clonotypes between healthy human individuals. Profiling relied on immunoSEQ multiplex PCR, and the TCRdb table lists in-frame clones only, not all of them. The sample consists of about 580,000 clones, roughly 98% of them appearing once. The material sequenced was naive CD8+ T cells sorted from blood. The receptors were sampled from a man under 40 in good health. CDR3s include the opening cysteine and the closing phenylalanine or tryptophan. D genes are given only for firm matches. Clone size is shown for a subset of rows, as once, few, many or a class of expanded clone.

d_call	v_call	cdr3_length	j_call	clone_size	cdr3_nt	cdr3_aa
TRBD1	TRBV5-1	15	TRBJ2-3	.	TGCGCCAGCAGCTTAGGGACAGGCCACACAGATACGCAGTATTTT	CASSLGTGHTDTQYF
.	TRBV7-9	14	TRBJ2-3	.	TGTGCCAGCAGGAAGAGCGCACCCACAGATACGCAGTATTTT	CASRKSAPTDTQYF
.	TRBV6-5	15	TRBJ1-1	.	TGTGCCAGCAGTTACTCGATTAAGGGGTACACTGAAGCTTTCTTT	CASSYSIKGYTEAFF
.	TRBV11-2	15	TRBJ1-4	once	TGTGCCAGCAGCTCAGAACTGTTAAGTGGTGAAAAACTGTTTTTT	CASSSELLSGEKLFF
TRBD2	TRBV10-3	16	TRBJ2-1	.	TGTGCCATCGGGGGAGCTAGCGGGTTCTCCTACAATGAGCAGTTCTTC	CAIGGASGFSYNEQFF
.	TRBV5-4	12	TRBJ2-1	.	TGTGCCAGCAGCATCGGTGGATTTGAGCAGTTCTTC	CASSIGGFEQFF
TRBD2	TRBV11-2	16	TRBJ2-7	.	TGTGCCAGCAGCTTAGGCACTAGCGGGAGGAGCTACGAGCAGTACTTC	CASSLGTSGRSYEQYF
.	TRBV7-6	12	TRBJ2-7	once	TGTGCCAGCAGCTCTCAGGCCTACGAGCAGTACTTC	CASSSQAYEQYF
TRBD1	TRBV29-1	13	TRBJ2-3	.	TGCAGCGTGCTCAAGGGGGCGGCAGATACGCAGTATTTT	CSVLKGAADTQYF
.	TRBV27	16	TRBJ1-2	few	TGTGCCAGCAGTTTATCGGAAGGGGCGCGGAGCTATGGCTACACCTTC	CASSLSEGARSYGYTF
.	TRBV10-1	14	TRBJ2-1	.	TGCGCCAGGACAGGTCAGCCTTCCTACAATGAGCAGTTCTTC	CARTGQPSYNEQFF
.	TRBV28	18	TRBJ1-4	.	TGTGCCAGCAGTTCGCCTCTACGGACCCCTGCAACTAATGAAAAACTGTTTTTT	CASSSPLRTPATNEKLFF
TRBD2	TRBV29-1	14	TRBJ2-1	.	TGCAGCGTTGAAAGCGGGAGGGCCATAGATGAGCAGTTCTTC	CSVESGRAIDEQFF
.	TRBV27	12	TRBJ2-1	.	TGTGCCAGCGGCCTAAAATACAATGAGCAGTTCTTC	CASGLKYNEQFF
TRBD2	TRBV7-9	14	TRBJ2-1	.	TGTGCCAGCAGACTATCCGGGACTAGCGATGAGCAGTTCTTC	CASRLSGTSDEQFF
.	TRBV10-2	14	TRBJ2-7	.	TGCGCCAGCAGTGAGACAACGCAGGGAAACGAGCAGTACTTC	CASSETTQGNEQYF
.	TRBV27	12	TRBJ2-3	.	TGTGCCACCACACAGTATCCAGATACGCAGTATTTT	CATTQYPDTQYF
.	TRBV7-2	15	TRBJ2-5	.	TGTGCCAGCAGCTTAAAGGGATACGGGCGCGAGACCCAGTACTTC	CASSLKGYGRETQYF
TRBD2	TRBV19	14	TRBJ2-1	.	TGTGCCAGTTATAGGGCTAGCGGGAGAAATGAGCAGTTCTTC	CASYRASGRNEQFF
TRBD2	TRBV14	19	TRBJ2-2	.	TGTGCCAGCAGCCAAGCCGGGACTAGCGGGGGCGGTAGCGCCGGGGAGCTGTTTTTT	CASSQAGTSGGGSAGELFF
.	TRBV13	13	TRBJ2-1	.	TGTGCCAGCAGTGCGAGATTGGGTAATGAGCAGTTCTTC	CASSARLGNEQFF
.	TRBV29-1	11	TRBJ1-1	.	TGCAGCGTTGACCAGAACACTGAAGCTTTCTTT	CSVDQNTEAFF
.	TRBV7-9	13	TRBJ2-7	.	TGTGCCAGCAGCGAACGGGGGTCTTACGAGCAGTACTTC	CASSERGSYEQYF
.	TRBV27	14	TRBJ2-7	.	TGTGCCAGCAGTTTATCGAGGCAGAGCTACGAGCAGTACTTC	CASSLSRQSYEQYF
.	TRBV7-8	12	TRBJ2-3	.	TGTGCCAGCAGCTCCTACACAGATACGCAGTATTTT	CASSSYTDTQYF
.	TRBV5-1	14	TRBJ1-1	.	TGCGCCAGCAGCTTGAGGCAGCCGAACACTGAAGCTTTCTTT	CASSLRQPNTEAFF